This TCR beta chain was obtained from a study of PD-L1 blockade in urothelial cancer. Overall study: The researchers analyzed blood 3 weeks (second dose) and 6 weeks after treatment start.

Some clones are missing from TCRdb's copy, which holds only in-frame ones; the method was immunoSEQ multiplex PCR. The repertoire includes about 90,000 clones, 90% of them detected once, and around a tenth sits in the top ten. With 0 bases clipped from V and 2 bases from J, the junction kept 11 bases outside the gene matches. CDR3 size: 19 residues. Germline V lookup: CDR1 SGHDT, CDR2 YYEEEE. Sequences were derived from PBMCs, sampled around atezolizumab (anti-PD-L1) treatment. This clonotype was sampled from a man in his fifties or sixties with urothelial cancer. The V and J genes are TRBV5-6 and TRBJ2-1; 10 nucleotides agree with TRBD1. CDR3 sequence reads: CASSLAFILGQGPYNEQFF. CDR3 coding DNA: TGTGCCAGCAGCTTGGCGTTTATTTTGGGACAGGGGCCCTACAATGAGCAGTTCTTC.